The 5 T cell receptor beta chains below all came from one sample that was sequenced in a study of T cells in Graves' hyperthyroidism and ophthalmopathy. Amplification of TCR beta CDR3 regions was performed using RNA transcripts as template. HTBI primers were employed in a first-round RT-PCR of the TCR CDR3. TCRdb re-derived calls from the multiplex PCR reads in MiXCR, one entry per CDR3 protein. The data show about 740,000 distinct CDR3 sequences, less than 15% seen once. Sequenced material: blood. Receptors were obtained from a young woman with Graves' hyperthyroidism.

The table lists this clonotype with a few counts. The CDR3 DNA follows: TGTGCCACCAGTGCTCAAAACGGCGAGCAGTACTTC. Its protein product is CATSAQNGEQYF. V gene TRBV24-1 combines with J gene TRBJ2-7, with D uncertain. The CDR3 has 12 amino acids. V lost 5 bases to trimming and J lost 6 bases, with 10 bases between them. The germline V gene has CDR1 KGHDR and CDR2 SFDVKD.

This clonotype showed up many times. This chain joins TRBV2 and TRBJ1-5, with 7 bases matching TRBD1. The CDR3 is 12 amino acids. Per germline, CDR1 SNHLY and CDR2 FYNNEI. Germline trimming cut 6 bases from V and 6 bases from J; bases unmatched to any gene: 2. CDR3 coding DNA: TGTGCCAGCAGGCGGACAGGTCAGCCCCAGCATTTT. Encoded protein: CASRRTGQPQHF.

Only a few counts were recorded for this clonotype. This sequence joins TRBV5-1 and TRBJ2-7; D perhaps matches TRBD2 (5 bases). This CDR3 is 15 amino acids long. Looked up from germline, CDR1 is SGHRS and CDR2 is YFSETQ. Trimming took 3 bases from V and 2 from J, leaving 15 bases between them. The CDR3 protein is CASSYGVEIPYEQYF. The CDR3 nucleotides read TGCGCCAGCAGCTACGGGGTAGAAATTCCCTACGAGCAGTACTTC.

This clonotype was seen more than once but under ten times. The chain combines TRBV29-1 with TRBJ2-3; D is possibly TRBD2 (6 bases). Germline V gives CDR1 SQVTM, CDR2 ANQGSEA. The CDR3 length is 12 residues. Trimming pared 4 bases from V and 4 bases from J, leaving 9 bases between. The CDR3 here is CSVVKRADTQYF. The CDR3 nucleotides are TGCAGCGTTGTAAAGCGGGCAGATACGCAGTATTTT.

This clonotype was observed a few times. This sequence joins TRBV7-2 and TRBJ2-2; 7 bases agree with TRBD1. The CDR3 runs to 15 residues. Germline loops: CDR1 SGHTA, CDR2 FQGNSA. V lost 7 bases to trimming and J lost 4 bases; unmatched junction nucleotides: 9. The CDR3 DNA reads as TGTGCCAGCAAACCCGGAACAGGGGTCACCGGGGAGCTGTTTTTT. It translates to CASKPGTGVTGELFF.